The entry below gives a single T cell receptor (beta chain) sequence along with its context. The data belong to a study of shared clonotypes between healthy human individuals. Libraries were prepared by immunoSEQ multiplex PCR; TCRdb keeps only in-frame clonotypes and omits some of them. The table includes around 300,000 clones, 87% detected once. Trimming pared 2 bases from V and 0 bases from J, leaving 5 bases between. The CDR3 is made up of 13 amino acids. Germline CDR1 is WSHSY and CDR2 is SAAADI. The receptor was derived from a young man in good health. The V gene is TRBV10-2, the J gene TRBJ2-7; D is ambiguous. Specimen: memory CD8+ T cells sorted from blood. As for subset: CD45RO+ cells pooled with CCR7-negative TemRA cells. CDR3 DNA: TGCGCCAGCAGTGAGCACATCTCCTACGAGCAGTACTTC. Amino acid sequence: CASSEHISYEQYF.